This T cell receptor (beta chain) stems from a study of tumor and adjacent non-tumor tissue in lung cancer. Study-wide background: The cohort had about a dozen adenocarcinoma, a couple of squamous cell and 1 small cell patients. Samples averaged about 3.8 million productive TCRbeta reads each. General observations from the study: Normal lung showed higher cumulative top 100 clone frequency than tumor.

The template was RNA from unsorted bulk tissue. This clonotype was counted many times. Its cognate antigen is unknown. Germline-derived CDR1 and CDR2 are SGHTS and YDEGEE. V was cut by 5 bases and J by 0 bases, with 12 bases left in between. This CDR3 is built from 15 residues. TCRbeta libraries were built with three rounds of nested PCR, modified from ARM-PCR. TCRdb analysed the multiplex PCR reads with MiXCR anew, one entry per CDR3 protein. Of under 95,000 distinct CDR3 sequences in the sample, more than 60% were seen once. This clonotype originated in a man in his 70s with non-small cell lung cancer. The chain is built from TRBV5-8 and TRBJ2-1; D may be TRBD1 (7 bases). What was sequenced was lung tumor tissue. CDR3 nucleotides: TGTGCCAGCAGTAGCGGACAGGACTCCTACAATGAGCAGTTCTTC. This gives the protein CASSSGQDSYNEQFF.